These T cell receptor beta chains were read from a single sample in a study of blood T cell repertoires in COVID-19. Libraries were prepared by immunoSEQ multiplex PCR; TCRdb keeps only in-frame clonotypes and omits some of them. This table holds 410,000 or so clones, around 89% found once. The material sequenced was peripheral blood. The receptors stem from a woman in her 40s with COVID-19, enrolled during active disease. The CDR3 runs from the conserved cysteine through the conserved F or W. D genes are given only for firm matches. The size field is filled for only some rows; it gives once, few, many or a size class.

J gene: TRBJ2-7; V gene: TRBV19; clone size: few; D gene: NA; CDR3 DNA: TGTGCCAGTAAGGGGGTGTCCTACGAGCAGTACTTC; CDR3 protein: CASKGVSYEQYF
J gene: TRBJ2-4; V gene: TRBV7-8; clone size: NA; D gene: NA; CDR3 DNA: TGTGCCAGCAGCTTAGATAGAAACATTCAGTACTTC; CDR3 protein: CASSLDRNIQYF
J gene: TRBJ1-6; V gene: TRBV25-1; clone size: NA; D gene: TRBD1; CDR3 DNA: TGTGCCAGCAGCAGGGGGCTTAATTCACCCCTCCACTTT; CDR3 protein: CASSRGLNSPLHF
J gene: TRBJ2-1; V gene: TRBV2; clone size: NA; D gene: NA; CDR3 DNA: TGTGCCAGTTCAGGGATGTTGGTAGTCGAGCAGTTCTTC; CDR3 protein: CASSGMLVVEQFF
J gene: TRBJ2-7; V gene: TRBV7-9; clone size: NA; D gene: TRBD1; CDR3 DNA: TGTGCCAGCAGCCTAGGGGGACAGGACGAGCAGTACTTC; CDR3 protein: CASSLGGQDEQYF
J gene: TRBJ2-3; V gene: TRBV7-2; clone size: NA; D gene: TRBD2; CDR3 DNA: TGTGCCAGCAGCCGGGAGGCGAGGGTAACAGATACGCAGTATTTT; CDR3 protein: CASSREARVTDTQYF
J gene: TRBJ1-3; V gene: TRBV28; clone size: NA; D gene: TRBD1; CDR3 DNA: TGTGCCAGCACCTGGGACAGGGGCCTTTCTCCTGGAAACACCATATATTTT; CDR3 protein: CASTWDRGLSPGNTIYF
J gene: TRBJ2-7; V gene: TRBV7-9; clone size: NA; D gene: NA; CDR3 DNA: TGTGCCAGCAGCCCCCGGGGCGAGCAGTACTTC; CDR3 protein: CASSPRGEQYF
J gene: TRBJ1-5; V gene: TRBV18; clone size: NA; D gene: NA; CDR3 DNA: TGTGCCAGCTCGGGCCGGGGAAGCAATCAGCCCCAGCATTTT; CDR3 protein: CASSGRGSNQPQHF
J gene: TRBJ1-1; V gene: TRBV5-6; clone size: once; D gene: TRBD1; CDR3 DNA: TGTGCCAGCAGCTTCTACCGGTGGACAGGGGGGACTGAAGCTTTCTTT; CDR3 protein: CASSFYRWTGGTEAFF
J gene: TRBJ1-6; V gene: TRBV7-3; clone size: NA; D gene: NA; CDR3 DNA: TGTGCCAGCAGCAGCGACGGAGCCTATAATTCACCCCTCCACTTT; CDR3 protein: CASSSDGAYNSPLHF
J gene: TRBJ2-7; V gene: TRBV7-6; clone size: NA; D gene: NA; CDR3 DNA: TGTGCCAGCAGCAACCCTACAGGGTACGAGCAGTACTTC; CDR3 protein: CASSNPTGYEQYF
J gene: TRBJ1-2; V gene: TRBV9; clone size: NA; D gene: NA; CDR3 DNA: TGTGCCAGCAGCTCCTCCCGGTATGGCTACACCTTC; CDR3 protein: CASSSSRYGYTF
J gene: TRBJ1-5; V gene: TRBV5-5; clone size: NA; D gene: TRBD1; CDR3 DNA: TGTGCCAGCAGCTGGACAGGGGTGGATCAGCCCCAGCATTTT; CDR3 protein: CASSWTGVDQPQHF
J gene: TRBJ2-6; V gene: TRBV7-6; clone size: few; D gene: NA; CDR3 DNA: TGTGCCAGCAGCCCCCCGGACAGCCGCTCTTTCTCTGGGGCCAACGTCCTGACTTTC; CDR3 protein: CASSPPDSRSFSGANVLTF
J gene: TRBJ1-1; V gene: TRBV24-1; clone size: NA; D gene: NA; CDR3 DNA: TGTGCCACCAGTGCTCCGGACGCCGGGGATAAGGCTTTCTTT; CDR3 protein: CATSAPDAGDKAFF